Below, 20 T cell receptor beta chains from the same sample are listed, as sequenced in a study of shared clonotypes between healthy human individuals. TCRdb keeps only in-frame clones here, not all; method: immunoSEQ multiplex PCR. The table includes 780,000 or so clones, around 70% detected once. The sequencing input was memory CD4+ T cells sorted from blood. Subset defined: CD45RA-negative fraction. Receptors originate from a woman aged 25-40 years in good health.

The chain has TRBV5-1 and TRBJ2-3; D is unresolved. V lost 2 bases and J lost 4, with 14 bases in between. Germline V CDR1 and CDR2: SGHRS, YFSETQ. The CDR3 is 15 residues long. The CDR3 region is CASSFSGDGADTQYF. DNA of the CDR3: TGCGCCAGCAGCTTTTCAGGCGATGGGGCAGATACGCAGTATTTT.

CDR3 amino acids: CASTTTGGPDYEQYF. DNA for the CDR3: TGTGCCAGTACCACGACGGGGGGCCCCGACTACGAGCAGTACTTC. The chain recombines TRBV19 with TRBJ2-7; tentatively, D is TRBD2 (7 bases). Trimming took off 7 bases at V and 3 bases at J, with 19 bases between the two ends. CDR3 length: 15 amino acids. Germline V gene sequence: CDR1 LNHDA, CDR2 SQIVND (reference sequence).

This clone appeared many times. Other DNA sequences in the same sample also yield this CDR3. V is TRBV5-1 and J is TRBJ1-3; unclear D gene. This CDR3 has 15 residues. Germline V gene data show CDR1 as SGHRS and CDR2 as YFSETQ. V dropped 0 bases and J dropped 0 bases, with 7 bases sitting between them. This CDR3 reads CASSLAGDSGNTIYF. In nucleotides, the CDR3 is TGCGCCAGCAGCTTGGCCGGGGACTCTGGAAACACCATATATTTT.

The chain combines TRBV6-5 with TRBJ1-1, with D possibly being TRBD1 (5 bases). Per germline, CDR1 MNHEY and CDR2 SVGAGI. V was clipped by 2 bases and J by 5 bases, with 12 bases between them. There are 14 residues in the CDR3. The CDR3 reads CASSYGGRVTEAFF. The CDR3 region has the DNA TGTGCCAGCAGTTACGGGGGAAGGGTTACTGAAGCTTTCTTT.

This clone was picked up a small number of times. CDR3: CASSQAYSAGYTF. The CDR3 DNA reads TGCGCCAGCAGCCAAGCCTACTCAGCGGGCTACACCTTC. V gene TRBV4-1 combines with J gene TRBJ1-2; no clear D gene. There are 13 residues in the CDR3. V shed 1 base and J shed 8 bases, with 11 bases lying between them. The V gene's germline CDR1 is MGHRA and CDR2 YSYEKL.

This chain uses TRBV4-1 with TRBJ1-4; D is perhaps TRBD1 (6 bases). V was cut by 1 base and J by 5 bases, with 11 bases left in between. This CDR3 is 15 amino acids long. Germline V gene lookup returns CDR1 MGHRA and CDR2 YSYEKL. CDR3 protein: CASSQAGQPNEKLFF. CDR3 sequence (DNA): TGCGCCAGCAGCCAAGCCGGACAGCCAAATGAAAAACTGTTTTTT.

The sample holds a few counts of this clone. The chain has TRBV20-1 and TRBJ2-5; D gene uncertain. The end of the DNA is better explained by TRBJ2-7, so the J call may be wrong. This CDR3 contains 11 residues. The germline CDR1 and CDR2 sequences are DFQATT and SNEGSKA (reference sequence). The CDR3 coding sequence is TGCAGTGCCGCCCAGTCCTACGAGCAGTACTTC. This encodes CSAAQSYEQYF.

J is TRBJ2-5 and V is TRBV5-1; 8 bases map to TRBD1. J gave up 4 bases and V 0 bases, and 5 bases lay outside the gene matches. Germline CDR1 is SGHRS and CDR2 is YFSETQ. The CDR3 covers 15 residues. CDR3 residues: CASSLAQGAGETQYF. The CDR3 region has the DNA TGCGCCAGCAGCTTGGCCCAGGGGGCGGGAGAGACCCAGTACTTC.

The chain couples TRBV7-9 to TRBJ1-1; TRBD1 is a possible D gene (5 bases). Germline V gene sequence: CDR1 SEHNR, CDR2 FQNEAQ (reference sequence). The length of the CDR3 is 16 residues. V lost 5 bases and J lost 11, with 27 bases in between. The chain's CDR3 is CASSPSSFRRGELAFF. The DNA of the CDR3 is TGTGCCAGCAGCCCCTCATCCTTTAGGAGGGGAGAGTTGGCTTTCTTT.

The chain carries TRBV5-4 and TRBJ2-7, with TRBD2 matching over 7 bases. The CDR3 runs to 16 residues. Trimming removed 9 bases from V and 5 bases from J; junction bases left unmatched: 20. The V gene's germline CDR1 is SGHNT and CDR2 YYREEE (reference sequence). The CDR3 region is CATRAGGGADRHEQYF. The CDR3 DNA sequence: TGTGCCACCAGAGCTGGGGGGGGAGCTGATCGCCACGAGCAGTACTTC.

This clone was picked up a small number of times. The CDR3 DNA is TGTGCCAGCAGCGGGGGATGGGGCCAGGCAGATACGCAGTATTTT. It specifies CASSGGWGQADTQYF. This chain uses TRBV7-3 with TRBJ2-3; D could derive from TRBD1 or TRBD2 (5 bases each). CDR3 length: 15 residues. CDR1 SGHTA and CDR2 FQGTGA come from the germline V gene. V lost 5 bases and J lost 4, with 16 bases in between.

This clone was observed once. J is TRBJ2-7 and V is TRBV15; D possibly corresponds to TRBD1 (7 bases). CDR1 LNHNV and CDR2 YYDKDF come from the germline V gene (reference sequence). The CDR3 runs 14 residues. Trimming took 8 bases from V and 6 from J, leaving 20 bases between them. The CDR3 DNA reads TGTGCCACCCGGGGCATGGGACAGACTAGCGAGCAGTACTTC. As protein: CATRGMGQTSEQYF.

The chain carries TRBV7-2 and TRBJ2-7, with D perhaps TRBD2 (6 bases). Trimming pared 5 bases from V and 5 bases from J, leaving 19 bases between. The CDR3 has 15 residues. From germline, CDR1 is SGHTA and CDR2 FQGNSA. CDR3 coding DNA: TGTGCCAGCAGCCTCGGACGGATCCGCGGGAACGAGCAGTACTTC. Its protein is CASSLGRIRGNEQYF.

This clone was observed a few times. The CDR3 DNA is TGTGCCAGCACGGTGGGTTACCACGAGCAGTACTTC. Translating it yields CASTVGYHEQYF. The V call is TRBV25-1, the J call TRBJ2-7, with D unclear. CDR3 length equals 12 residues. The germline gives CDR1 MGHDK, CDR2 SYGVNS. V dropped 7 bases and J dropped 5 bases, with 12 bases sitting between them.

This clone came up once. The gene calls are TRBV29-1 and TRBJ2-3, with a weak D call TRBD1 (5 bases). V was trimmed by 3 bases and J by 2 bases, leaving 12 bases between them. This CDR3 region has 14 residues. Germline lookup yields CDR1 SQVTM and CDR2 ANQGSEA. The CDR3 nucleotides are TGCAGCGTTGAGCAGGGCCAAATCACAGATACGCAGTATTTT. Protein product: CSVEQGQITDTQYF.

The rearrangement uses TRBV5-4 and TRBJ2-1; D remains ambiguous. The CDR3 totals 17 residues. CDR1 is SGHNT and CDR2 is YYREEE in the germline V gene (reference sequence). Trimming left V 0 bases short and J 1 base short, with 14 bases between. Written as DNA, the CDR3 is TGTGCCAGCAGCTTGGGTGGCCCCCTCGAGTCCTACAATGAGCAGTTCTTC. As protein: CASSLGGPLESYNEQFF.

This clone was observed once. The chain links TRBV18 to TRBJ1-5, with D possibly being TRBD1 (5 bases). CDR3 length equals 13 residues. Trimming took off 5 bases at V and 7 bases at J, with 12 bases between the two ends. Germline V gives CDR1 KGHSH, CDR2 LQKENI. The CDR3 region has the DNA TGTGCCAGCTCAACGGGGGGGGAGCAGCCCCAGCATTTT. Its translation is CASSTGGEQPQHF.

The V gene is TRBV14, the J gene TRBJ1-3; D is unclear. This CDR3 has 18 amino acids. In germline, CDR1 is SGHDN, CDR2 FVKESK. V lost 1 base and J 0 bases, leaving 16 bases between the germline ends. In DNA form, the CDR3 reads TGTGCCAGCAGCCAAGGCTTCTTTTTGGGGAGCTCTGGAAACACCATATATTTT. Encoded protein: CASSQGFFLGSSGNTIYF.

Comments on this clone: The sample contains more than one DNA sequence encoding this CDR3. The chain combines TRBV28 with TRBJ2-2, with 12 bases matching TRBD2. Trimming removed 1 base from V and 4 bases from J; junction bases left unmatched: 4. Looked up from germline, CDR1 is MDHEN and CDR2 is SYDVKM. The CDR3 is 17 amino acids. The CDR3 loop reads CASSLFLAGGGTGELFF. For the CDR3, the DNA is TGTGCCAGCAGTTTATTCCTAGCGGGAGGGGGCACCGGGGAGCTGTTTTTT.

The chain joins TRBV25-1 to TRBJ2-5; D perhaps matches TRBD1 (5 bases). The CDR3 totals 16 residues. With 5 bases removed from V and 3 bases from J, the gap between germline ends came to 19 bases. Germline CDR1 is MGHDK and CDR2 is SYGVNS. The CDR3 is CASSPHLAAGKETQYF. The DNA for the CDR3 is TGTGCCAGCAGTCCTCACCTCGCGGCAGGGAAAGAGACCCAGTACTTC.